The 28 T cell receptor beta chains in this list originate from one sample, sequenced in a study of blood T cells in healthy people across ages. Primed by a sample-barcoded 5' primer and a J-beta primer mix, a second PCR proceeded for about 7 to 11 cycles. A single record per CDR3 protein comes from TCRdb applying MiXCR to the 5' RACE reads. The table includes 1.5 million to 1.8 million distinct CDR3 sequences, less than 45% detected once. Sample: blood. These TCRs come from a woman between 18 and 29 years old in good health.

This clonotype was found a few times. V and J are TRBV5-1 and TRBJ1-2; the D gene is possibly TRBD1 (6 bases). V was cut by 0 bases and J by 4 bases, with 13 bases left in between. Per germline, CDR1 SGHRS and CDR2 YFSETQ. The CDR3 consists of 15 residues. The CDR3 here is CASSLEGGLGYGYTF. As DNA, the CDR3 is TGCGCCAGCAGCTTGGAGGGGGGCCTGGGCTATGGCTACACCTTC.

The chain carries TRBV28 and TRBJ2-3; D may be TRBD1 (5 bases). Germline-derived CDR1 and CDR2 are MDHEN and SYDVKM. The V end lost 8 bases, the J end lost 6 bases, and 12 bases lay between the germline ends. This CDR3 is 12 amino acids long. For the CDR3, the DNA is TGTGCCAGCCGAGCCCCAGGGGATACGCAGTATTTT. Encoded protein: CASRAPGDTQYF.

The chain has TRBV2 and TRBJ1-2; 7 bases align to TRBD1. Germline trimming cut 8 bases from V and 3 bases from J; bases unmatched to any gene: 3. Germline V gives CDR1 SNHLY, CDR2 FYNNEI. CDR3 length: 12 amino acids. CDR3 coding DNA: TGTGCCAGCGACAGGGTACACTATGGCTACACCTTC. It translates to CASDRVHYGYTF. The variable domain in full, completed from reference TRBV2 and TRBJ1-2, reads EPEVTQTPSHQVTQMGQEVILRCVPISNHLYFYWYRQILGQKVEFLVSFYNNEISEKSEIFDDQFSVERPDGSNFTLKIRSTKLEDSAMYFCASDRVHYGYTFGSGTRLTVV.

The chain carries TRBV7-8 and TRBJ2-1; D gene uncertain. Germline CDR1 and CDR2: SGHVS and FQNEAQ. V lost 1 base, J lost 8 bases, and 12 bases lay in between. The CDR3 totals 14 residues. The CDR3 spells CASSLEVGSDEQFF. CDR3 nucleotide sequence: TGTGCCAGCAGCTTAGAGGTGGGGTCCGATGAGCAGTTCTTC.

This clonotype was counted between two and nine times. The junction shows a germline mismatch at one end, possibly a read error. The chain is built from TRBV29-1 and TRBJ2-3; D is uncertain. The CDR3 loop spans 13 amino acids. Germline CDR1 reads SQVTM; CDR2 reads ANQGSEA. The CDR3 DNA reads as TGCAGAGTTGAATGGCTAAACACAGATACGCAGTATTTT. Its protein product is CRVEWLNTDTQYF.

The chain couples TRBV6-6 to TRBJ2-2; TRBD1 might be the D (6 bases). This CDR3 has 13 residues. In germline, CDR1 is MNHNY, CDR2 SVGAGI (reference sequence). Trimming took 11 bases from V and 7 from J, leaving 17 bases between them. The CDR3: CAGSNRGGGELFF. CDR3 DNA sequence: TGTGCCGGATCAAATAGAGGGGGCGGGGAGCTGTTTTTT.

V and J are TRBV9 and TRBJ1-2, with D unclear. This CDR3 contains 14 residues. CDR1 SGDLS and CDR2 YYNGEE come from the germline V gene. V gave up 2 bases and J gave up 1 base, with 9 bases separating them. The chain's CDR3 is CASSVRRDNYGYTF. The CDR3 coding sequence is TGTGCCAGCAGCGTCAGAAGGGATAACTATGGCTACACCTTC.

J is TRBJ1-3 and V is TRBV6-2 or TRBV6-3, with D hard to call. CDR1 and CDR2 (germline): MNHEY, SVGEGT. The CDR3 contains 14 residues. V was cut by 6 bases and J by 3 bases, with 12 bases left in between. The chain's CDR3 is CASSYGSSGNTIYF. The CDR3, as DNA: TGTGCCAGCAGCTACGGATCGAGTGGAAACACCATATATTTT.

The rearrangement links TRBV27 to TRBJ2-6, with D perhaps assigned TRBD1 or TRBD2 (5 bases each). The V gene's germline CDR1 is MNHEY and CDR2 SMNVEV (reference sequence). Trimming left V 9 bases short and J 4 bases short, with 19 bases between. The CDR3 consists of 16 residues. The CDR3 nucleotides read TGTGCCAGGGTCCGGGACCCTCCTCTGGGGGCCAACGTCCTGACTTTC. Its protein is CARVRDPPLGANVLTF.

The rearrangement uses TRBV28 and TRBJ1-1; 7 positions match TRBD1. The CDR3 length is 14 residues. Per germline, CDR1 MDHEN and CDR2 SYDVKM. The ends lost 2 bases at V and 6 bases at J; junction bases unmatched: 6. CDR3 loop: CASSLEGADPEAFF. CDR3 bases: TGTGCCAGCAGTTTAGAGGGGGCTGACCCTGAAGCTTTCTTT. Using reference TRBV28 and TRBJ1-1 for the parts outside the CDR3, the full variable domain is DVKVTQSSRYLVKRTGEKVFLECVQDMDHENMFWYRQDPGLGLRLIYFSYDVKMKEKGDIPEGYSVSREKKERFSLILESASTNQTSMYLCASSLEGADPEAFFGQGTRLTVV.

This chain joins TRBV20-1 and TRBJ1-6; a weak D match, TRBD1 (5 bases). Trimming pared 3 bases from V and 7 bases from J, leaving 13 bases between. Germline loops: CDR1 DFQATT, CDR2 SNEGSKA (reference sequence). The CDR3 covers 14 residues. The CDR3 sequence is CSARDNNYNSPLHF. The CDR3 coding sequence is TGCAGTGCTAGGGACAACAATTACAATTCACCCCTCCACTTT.

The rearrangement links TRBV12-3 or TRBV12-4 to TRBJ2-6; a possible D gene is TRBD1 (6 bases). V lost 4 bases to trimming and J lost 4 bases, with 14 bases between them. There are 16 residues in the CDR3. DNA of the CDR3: TGTGCCAGCAGTTCAGACAGGTGGATCGGGGCCAACGTCCTGACTTTC. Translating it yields CASSSDRWIGANVLTF.

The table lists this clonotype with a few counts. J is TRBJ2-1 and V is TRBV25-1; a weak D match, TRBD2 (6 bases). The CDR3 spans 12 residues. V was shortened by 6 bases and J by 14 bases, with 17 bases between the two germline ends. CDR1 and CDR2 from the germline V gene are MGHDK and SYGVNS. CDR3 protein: CASSAGSGVEFF. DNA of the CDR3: TGTGCCAGCAGCGCGGGATCGGGGGTAGAGTTCTTC.

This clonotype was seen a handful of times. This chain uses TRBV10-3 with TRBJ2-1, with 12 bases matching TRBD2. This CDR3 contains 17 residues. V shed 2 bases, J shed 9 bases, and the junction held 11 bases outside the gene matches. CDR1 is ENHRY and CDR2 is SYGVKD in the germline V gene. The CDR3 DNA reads TGTGCCATCAGTGAGAGGGCTAGCGGGGGGGCCTTGGGTGAGCAGTTCTTC. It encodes CAISERASGGALGEQFF.

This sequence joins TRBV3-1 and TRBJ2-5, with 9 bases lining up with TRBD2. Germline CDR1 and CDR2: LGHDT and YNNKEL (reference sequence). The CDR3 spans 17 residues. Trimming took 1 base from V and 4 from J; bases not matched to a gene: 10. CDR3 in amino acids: CASSQGVSSGTGETQYF. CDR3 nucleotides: TGTGCCAGCAGCCAAGGAGTCTCTAGCGGGACGGGAGAGACCCAGTACTTC.

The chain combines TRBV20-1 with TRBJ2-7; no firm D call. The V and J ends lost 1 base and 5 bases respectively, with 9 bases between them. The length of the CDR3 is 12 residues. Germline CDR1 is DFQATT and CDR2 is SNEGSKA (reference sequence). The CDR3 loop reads CSARGRFDEQYF. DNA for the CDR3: TGCAGTGCTAGAGGTCGATTTGACGAGCAGTACTTC.

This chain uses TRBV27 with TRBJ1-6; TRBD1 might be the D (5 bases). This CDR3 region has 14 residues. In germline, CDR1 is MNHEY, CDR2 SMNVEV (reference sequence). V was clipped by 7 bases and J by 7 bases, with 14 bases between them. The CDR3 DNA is TGTGCCAGCACCTCTTTCGACAGAAATTCACCCCTCCACTTT. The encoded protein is CASTSFDRNSPLHF.

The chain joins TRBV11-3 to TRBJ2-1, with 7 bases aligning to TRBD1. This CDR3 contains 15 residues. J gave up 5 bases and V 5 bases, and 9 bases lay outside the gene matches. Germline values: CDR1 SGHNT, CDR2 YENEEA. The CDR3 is CASSPDRSSHNEQFF. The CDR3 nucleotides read TGTGCCAGCAGCCCGGACAGGTCGAGTCACAATGAGCAGTTCTTC. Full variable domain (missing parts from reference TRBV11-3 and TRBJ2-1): EAGVVQSPRYKIIEKKQPVAFWCNPISGHNTLYWYLQNLGQGPELLIRYENEEAVDDSQLPKDRFSAERLKGVDSTLKIQPAELGDSAVYLCASSPDRSSHNEQFFGPGTRLTVL.

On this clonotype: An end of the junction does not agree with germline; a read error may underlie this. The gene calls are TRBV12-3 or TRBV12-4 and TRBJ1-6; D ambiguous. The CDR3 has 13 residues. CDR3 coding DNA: TGTGCCAGCAGCGTTCGTGTGTCTTCACCCCCCCACTTT. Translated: CASSVRVSSPPHF.

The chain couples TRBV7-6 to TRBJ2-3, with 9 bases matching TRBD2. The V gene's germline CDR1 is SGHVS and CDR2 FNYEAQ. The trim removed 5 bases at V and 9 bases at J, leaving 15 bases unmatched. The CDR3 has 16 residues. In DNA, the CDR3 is TGTGCCAGCAGCCCGCTAGGGACTAGCAGGGTAGCGACGCAGTATTTT. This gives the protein CASSPLGTSRVATQYF.

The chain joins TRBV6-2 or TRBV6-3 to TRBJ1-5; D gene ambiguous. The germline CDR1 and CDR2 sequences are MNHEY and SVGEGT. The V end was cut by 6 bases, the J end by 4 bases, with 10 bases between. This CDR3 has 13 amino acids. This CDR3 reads CASRSVENQPQHF. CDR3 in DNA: TGTGCCAGCAGGAGTGTGGAAAATCAGCCCCAGCATTTT.

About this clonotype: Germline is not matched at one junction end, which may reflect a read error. CDR3 in DNA: TGCGCCAGCAGCCAAGATTGGAGCAATGAGCGGTTCTTC. It yields the protein CASSQDWSNERFF. This chain joins TRBV4-3 and TRBJ2-1, with D hard to call. The CDR3 is made up of 13 amino acids. CDR1 is LGHNA and CDR2 is YSLEER in the germline V gene.

The CDR3 region is CASSRFGQHTEAFF. CDR3 DNA sequence: TGTGCCAGCAGTCGATTCGGACAGCACACTGAAGCTTTCTTT. This chain uses TRBV12-3 or TRBV12-4 with TRBJ1-1, with a tentative D call TRBD1 (6 bases). The V end was cut by 5 bases, the J end by 3 bases, with 13 bases between. The CDR3 consists of 14 residues.

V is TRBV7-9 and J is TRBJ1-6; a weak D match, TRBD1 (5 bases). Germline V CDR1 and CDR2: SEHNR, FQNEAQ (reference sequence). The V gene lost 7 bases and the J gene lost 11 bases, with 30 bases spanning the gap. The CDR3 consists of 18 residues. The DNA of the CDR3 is TGTGCCAGCACCTCAACAGGTTACCTCTCCCGGGATGTGGCACCCCTCCACTTT. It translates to CASTSTGYLSRDVAPLHF.

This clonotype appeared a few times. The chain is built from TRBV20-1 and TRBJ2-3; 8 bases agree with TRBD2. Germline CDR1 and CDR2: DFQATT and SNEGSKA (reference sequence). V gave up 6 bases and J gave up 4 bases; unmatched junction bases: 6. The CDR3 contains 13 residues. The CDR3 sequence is CSARLARPDTQYF. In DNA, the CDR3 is TGCAGTGCCCGACTAGCGCGTCCAGATACGCAGTATTTT.

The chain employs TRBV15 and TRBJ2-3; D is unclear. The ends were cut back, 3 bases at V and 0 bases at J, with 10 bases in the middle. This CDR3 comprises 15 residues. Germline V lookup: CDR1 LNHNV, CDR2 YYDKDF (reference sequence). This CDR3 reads CATSSRTVSTDTQYF. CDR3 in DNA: TGTGCCACCAGCAGTAGGACCGTTAGCACAGATACGCAGTATTTT.

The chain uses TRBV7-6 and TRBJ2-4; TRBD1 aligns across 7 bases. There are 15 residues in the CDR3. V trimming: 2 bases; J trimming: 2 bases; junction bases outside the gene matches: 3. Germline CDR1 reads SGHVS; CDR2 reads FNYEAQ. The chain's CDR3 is CASSLTTGTKNIQYF. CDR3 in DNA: TGTGCCAGCAGCTTAACGACAGGGACCAAAAACATTCAGTACTTC.

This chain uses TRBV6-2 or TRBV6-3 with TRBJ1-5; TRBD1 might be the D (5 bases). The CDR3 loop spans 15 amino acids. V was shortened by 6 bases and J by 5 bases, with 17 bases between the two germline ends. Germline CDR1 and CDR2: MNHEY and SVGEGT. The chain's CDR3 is CASSSGLRVYQPQHF. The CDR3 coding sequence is TGTGCCAGCAGCTCGGGACTGCGAGTGTATCAGCCCCAGCATTTT.